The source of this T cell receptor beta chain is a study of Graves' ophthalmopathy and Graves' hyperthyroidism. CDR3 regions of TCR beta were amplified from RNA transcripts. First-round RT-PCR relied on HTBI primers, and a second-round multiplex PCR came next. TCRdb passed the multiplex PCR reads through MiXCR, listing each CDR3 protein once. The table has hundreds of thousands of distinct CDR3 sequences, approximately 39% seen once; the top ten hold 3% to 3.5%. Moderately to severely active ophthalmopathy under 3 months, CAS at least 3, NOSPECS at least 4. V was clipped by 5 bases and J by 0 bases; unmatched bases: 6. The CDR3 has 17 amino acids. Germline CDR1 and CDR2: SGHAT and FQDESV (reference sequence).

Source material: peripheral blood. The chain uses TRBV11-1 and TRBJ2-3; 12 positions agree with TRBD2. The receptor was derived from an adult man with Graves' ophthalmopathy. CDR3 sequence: CASSRSGTSGSTDTQYF. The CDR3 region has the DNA TGTGCCAGCAGCCGTTCGGGGACTAGCGGGAGCACAGATACGCAGTATTTT.